The sequence of this TCR beta chain was determined in a study of T cells in Graves' hyperthyroidism and ophthalmopathy. For the study at large: Staff took peripheral blood when the initial diagnosis was made, before any treatment began. Findings and caveats of the study: Blood shared most expanded thyroid clonotypes above 0.001.

V shed 2 bases, J shed 5 bases, and the junction held 9 bases outside the gene matches. The CDR3 is 18 amino acids. TCR beta CDR3 sequences were amplified from RNA transcripts. The HTBI primer set drove a first-round RT-PCR of the TCR CDR3. Each CDR3 protein is one row after TCRdb ran MiXCR on the multiplex PCR reads. The table shows about 640,000 distinct CDR3 sequences, with less than 25% occurring only once. This clonotype has just a few counts. Its antigen is unknown. This chain uses TRBV12-3 or TRBV12-4 with TRBJ2-3; TRBD2 agrees at 14 bases. This clonotype was sampled from a man aged 30-40 years with Graves' ophthalmopathy. The sample was blood. The CDR3 DNA reads as TGTGCCAGCAGTTTAACAGCTGGGACTAGCGGGAGTAGAGATACGCAGTATTTT. Translation gives CASSLTAGTSGSRDTQYF.